This T cell receptor (beta chain) was found in a study of shared clonotypes between healthy human individuals. Study-level points and caveats: Naive CD4 clonotypes were shared across several donors at roughly 5%. In contrast to clonotypes shared by all four donors, non-shared clonotypes had lower generation probabilities.

This clone was observed a single time. Its antigen is not known. V lost 6 bases and J lost 2, with 14 bases in between. The V gene's germline CDR1 is SGHTA and CDR2 FQGTGA. The CDR3 runs to 15 residues. At deep level, the assay was performed. Genomic DNA of every subset was divided equally among multiple immunoSEQ plates. Clones were sequenced by immunoSEQ multiplex PCR, and TCRdb holds only the in-frame ones, with some missing. The profile shows 1.5 million to 2.5 million clones, about 95% of them singletons. Terminally differentiated effector memory CD45RA+ cells were left out of the naive CD8 fraction, which was CD45RO-negative and positively selected for CCR7.

This chain uses TRBV7-3 with TRBJ1-3, with D unclear. Sample: naive CD8+ T cells sorted from blood. The sequence derives from a man aged 18 to 30 in good health. The chain's CDR3 is CASSPDPWPGNTIYF. CDR3 DNA: TGTGCCAGCAGTCCAGATCCTTGGCCTGGAAACACCATATATTTT.